This section outlines one TCR beta chain sequence together with its context. Antigen specificity is unknown. CDR3 length: 13 residues. In germline, CDR1 is MNHEY, CDR2 SVGEGT. V lost 4 bases and J lost 6, with 12 bases in between. Data came from immunoSEQ multiplex PCR; TCRdb stores just in-frame clones and leaves some out. In the table there are about 350,000 clones, roughly 90% of which are singletons. Treatment: some 19 received Ad26.COV2.S at low or high dose, single or two shots; roughly five received placebo; per-sample allocation not given. Samples analyzed were those drawn on day 63 after the first vaccine or placebo injection. Wuhan-strain spike was delivered by a replication-incompetent Ad26 vector. The data belong to a study of Ad26.COV2.S vaccination and SARS-CoV-2 variants. About the study: Ad26.COV2.S given intramuscularly, once or twice 56 days apart.

Study results and caveats: Those who received the vaccine showed greater spike-specific TCR breadth than those given placebo. Spike-specific responses of CD8+ and CD4+ T cells were reported to display substantial breadth after vaccination.

The clonotype originates from a person aged 18-65 years who received the Ad26.COV2.S COVID-19 vaccine or a placebo. The chain carries TRBV6-2 or TRBV6-3 and TRBJ1-2; D is ambiguous. The specimen comprised peripheral blood, sampled in a trial of Ad26.COV2.S vaccine versus placebo. CDR3 in amino acids: CASSFQRWDGYTF. As DNA, the CDR3 is TGTGCCAGCAGTTTCCAACGCTGGGATGGCTACACCTTC.